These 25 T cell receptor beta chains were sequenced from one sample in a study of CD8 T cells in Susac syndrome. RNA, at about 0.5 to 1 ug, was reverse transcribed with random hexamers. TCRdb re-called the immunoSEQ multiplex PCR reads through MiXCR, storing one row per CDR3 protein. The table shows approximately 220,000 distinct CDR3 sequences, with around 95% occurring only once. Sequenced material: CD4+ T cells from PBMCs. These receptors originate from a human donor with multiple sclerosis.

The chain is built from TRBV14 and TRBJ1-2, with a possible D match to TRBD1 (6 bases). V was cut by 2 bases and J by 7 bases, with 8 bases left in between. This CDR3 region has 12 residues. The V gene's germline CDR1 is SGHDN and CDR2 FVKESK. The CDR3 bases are TGTGCCAGCAGCCAAAACAGGGTTGGCTACACCTTC. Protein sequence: CASSQNRVGYTF.

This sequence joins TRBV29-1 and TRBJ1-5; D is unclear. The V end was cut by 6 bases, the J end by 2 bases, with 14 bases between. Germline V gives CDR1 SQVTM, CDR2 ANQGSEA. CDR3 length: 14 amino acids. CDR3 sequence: CSVCSDVGNQPQHF. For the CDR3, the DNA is TGCAGCGTCTGCTCTGACGTGGGCAATCAGCCCCAGCATTTT. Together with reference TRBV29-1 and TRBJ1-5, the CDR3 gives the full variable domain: SAVISQKPSRDICQRGTSLTIQCQVDSQVTMMFWYRQQPGQSLTLIATANQGSEATYESGFVIDKFPISRPNLTFSTLTVSNMSPEDSSIYLCSVCSDVGNQPQHFGDGTRLSIL.

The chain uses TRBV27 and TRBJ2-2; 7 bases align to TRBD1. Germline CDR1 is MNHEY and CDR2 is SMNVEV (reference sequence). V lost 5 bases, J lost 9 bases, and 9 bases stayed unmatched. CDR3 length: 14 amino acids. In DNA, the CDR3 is TGTGCCAGCAGTAACAGGGGAGCTAGCCGGGAGCTGTTTTTT. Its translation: CASSNRGASRELFF.

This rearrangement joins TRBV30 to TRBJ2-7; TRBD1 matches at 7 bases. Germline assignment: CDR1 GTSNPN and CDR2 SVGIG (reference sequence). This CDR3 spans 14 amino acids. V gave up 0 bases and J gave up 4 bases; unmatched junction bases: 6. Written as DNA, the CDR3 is TGTGCCTGGAGTGTTGGGACAGTGACTTACGAGCAGTACTTC. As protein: CAWSVGTVTYEQYF.

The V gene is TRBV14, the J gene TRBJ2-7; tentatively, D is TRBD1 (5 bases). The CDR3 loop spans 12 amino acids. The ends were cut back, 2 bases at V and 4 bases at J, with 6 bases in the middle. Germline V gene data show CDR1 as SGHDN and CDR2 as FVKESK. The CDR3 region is CASSQQGYEQYV. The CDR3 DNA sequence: TGTGCCAGCAGCCAACAGGGTTACGAGCAGTACGTC.

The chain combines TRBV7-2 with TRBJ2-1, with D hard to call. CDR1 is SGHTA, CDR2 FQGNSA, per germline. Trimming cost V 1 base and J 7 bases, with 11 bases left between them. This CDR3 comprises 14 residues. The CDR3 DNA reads TGTGCCAGCAGCTTAGGGGTCCTGGGAAATGAGCAGTTCTTC. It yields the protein CASSLGVLGNEQFF.

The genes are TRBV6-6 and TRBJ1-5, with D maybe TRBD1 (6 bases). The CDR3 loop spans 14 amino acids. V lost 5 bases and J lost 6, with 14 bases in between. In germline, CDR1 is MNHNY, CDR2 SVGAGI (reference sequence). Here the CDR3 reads CASSPQGFGQPQHF. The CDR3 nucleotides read TGTGCCAGCAGTCCACAGGGTTTTGGTCAGCCCCAGCATTTT.

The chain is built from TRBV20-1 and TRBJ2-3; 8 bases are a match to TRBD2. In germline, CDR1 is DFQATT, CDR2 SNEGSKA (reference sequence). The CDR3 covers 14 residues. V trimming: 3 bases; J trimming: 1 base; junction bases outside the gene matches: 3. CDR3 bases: TGCAGTGCTAGCCCAGCGGGGGGCACAGATACGCAGTATTTT. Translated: CSASPAGGTDTQYF.

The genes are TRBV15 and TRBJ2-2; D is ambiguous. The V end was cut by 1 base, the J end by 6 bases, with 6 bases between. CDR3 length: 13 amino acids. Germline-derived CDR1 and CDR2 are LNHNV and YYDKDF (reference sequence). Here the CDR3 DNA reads TGTGCCACCAGCAGAGCTCACGCCGGGGAGCTGTTTTTT. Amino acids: CATSRAHAGELFF.

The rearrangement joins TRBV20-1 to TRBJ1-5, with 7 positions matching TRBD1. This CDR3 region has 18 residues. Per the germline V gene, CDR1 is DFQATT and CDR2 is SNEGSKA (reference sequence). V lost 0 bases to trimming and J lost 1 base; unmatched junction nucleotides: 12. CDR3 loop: CSARDGASAGGSNQPQHF. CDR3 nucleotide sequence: TGCAGTGCTAGAGATGGGGCCTCCGCAGGGGGGAGCAATCAGCCCCAGCATTTT.

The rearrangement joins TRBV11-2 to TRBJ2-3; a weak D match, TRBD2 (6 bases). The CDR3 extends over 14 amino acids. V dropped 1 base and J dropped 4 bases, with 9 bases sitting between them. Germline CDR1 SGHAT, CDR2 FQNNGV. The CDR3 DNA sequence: TGTGCCAGCAGCTTAGGCGGGGAGGCAGATACGCAGTATTTT. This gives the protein CASSLGGEADTQYF.

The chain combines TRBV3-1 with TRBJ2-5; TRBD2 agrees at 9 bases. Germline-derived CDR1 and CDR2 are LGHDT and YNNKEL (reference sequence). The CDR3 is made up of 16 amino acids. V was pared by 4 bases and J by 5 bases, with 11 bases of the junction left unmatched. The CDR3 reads CASSRASGDGKETQYF. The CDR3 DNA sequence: TGTGCCAGCAGCCGGGCTAGCGGGGATGGGAAGGAGACCCAGTACTTC.

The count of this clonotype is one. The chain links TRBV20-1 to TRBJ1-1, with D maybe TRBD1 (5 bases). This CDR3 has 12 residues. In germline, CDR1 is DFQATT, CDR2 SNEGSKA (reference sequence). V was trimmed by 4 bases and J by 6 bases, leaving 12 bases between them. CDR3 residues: CSAKSYRPEAFF. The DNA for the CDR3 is TGCAGTGCTAAGAGCTACAGGCCTGAAGCTTTCTTT.

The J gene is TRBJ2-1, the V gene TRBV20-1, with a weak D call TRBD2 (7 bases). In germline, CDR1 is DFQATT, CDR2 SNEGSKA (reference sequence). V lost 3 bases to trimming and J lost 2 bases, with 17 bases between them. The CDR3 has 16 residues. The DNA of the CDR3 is TGCAGTGCTAGTGGGGGCGGCGGGGGCCCCTACAATGAGCAGTTCTTC. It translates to CSASGGGGGPYNEQFF.

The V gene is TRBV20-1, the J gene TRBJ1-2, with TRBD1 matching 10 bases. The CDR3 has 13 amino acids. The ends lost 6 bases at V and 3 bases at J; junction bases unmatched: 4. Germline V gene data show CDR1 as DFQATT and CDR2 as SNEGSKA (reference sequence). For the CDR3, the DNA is TGCAGTGCGTGGACAGGGGGGGACTATGGCTACACCTTC. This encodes CSAWTGGDYGYTF.

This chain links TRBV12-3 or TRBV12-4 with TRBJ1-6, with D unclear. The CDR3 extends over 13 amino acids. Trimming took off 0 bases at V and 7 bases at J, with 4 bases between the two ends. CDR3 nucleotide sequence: TGTGCCAGCAGTTTAGCTCTCAATTCACCCCTCCACTTT. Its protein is CASSLALNSPLHF.

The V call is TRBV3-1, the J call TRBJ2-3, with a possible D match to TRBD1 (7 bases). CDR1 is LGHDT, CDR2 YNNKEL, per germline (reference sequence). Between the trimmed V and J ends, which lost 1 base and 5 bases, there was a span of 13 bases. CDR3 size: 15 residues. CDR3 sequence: CASSQGAGGGDTQYF. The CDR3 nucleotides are TGTGCCAGCAGCCAAGGGGCAGGGGGAGGAGATACGCAGTATTTT.

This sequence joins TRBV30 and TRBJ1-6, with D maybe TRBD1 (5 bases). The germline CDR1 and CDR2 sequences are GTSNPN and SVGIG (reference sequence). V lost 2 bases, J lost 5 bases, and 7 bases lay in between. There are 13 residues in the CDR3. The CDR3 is CAWSKGNNSPLHF. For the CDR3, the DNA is TGTGCCTGGAGTAAGGGGAATAATTCACCCCTCCACTTT. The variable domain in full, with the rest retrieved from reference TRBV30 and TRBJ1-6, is SQTIHQWPATLVQPVGSPLSLECTVEGTSNPNLYWYRQAAGRGLQLLFYSVGIGQISSEVPQNLSASRPQDRQFILSSKKLLLSDSGFYLCAWSKGNNSPLHFGNGTRLTVT.

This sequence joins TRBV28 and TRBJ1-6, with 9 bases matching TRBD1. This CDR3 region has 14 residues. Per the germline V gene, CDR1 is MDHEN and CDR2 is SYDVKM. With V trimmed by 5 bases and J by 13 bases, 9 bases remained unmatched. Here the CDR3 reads CASSPGQGLYPLHF. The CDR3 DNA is TGTGCCAGCAGTCCCGGACAGGGGTTATATCCCCTCCACTTT. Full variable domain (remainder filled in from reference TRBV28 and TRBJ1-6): DVKVTQSSRYLVKRTGEKVFLECVQDMDHENMFWYRQDPGLGLRLIYFSYDVKMKEKGDIPEGYSVSREKKERFSLILESASTNQTSMYLCASSPGQGLYPLHFGNGTRLTVT.

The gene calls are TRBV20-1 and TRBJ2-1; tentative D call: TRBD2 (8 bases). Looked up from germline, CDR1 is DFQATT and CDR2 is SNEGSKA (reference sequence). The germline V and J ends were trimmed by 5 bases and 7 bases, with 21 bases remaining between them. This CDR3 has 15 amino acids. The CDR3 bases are TGCAGTGCTGGCACCGGGACTAGGGGGCGGAATGAGCAGTTCTTC. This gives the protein CSAGTGTRGRNEQFF.

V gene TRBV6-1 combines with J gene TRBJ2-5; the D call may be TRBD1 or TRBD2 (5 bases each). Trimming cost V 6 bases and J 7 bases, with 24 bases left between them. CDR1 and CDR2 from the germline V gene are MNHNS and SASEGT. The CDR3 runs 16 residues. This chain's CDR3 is CASSPLGTVRSRTQYF. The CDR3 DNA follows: TGTGCCAGCAGCCCTCTCGGGACGGTTCGTTCACGGACCCAGTACTTC.

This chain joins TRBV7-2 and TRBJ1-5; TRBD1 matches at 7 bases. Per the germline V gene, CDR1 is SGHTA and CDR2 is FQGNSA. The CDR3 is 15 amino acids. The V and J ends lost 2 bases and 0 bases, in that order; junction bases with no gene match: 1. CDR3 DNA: TGTGCCAGCAGCTTAACAGGGGTTAGCAATCAGCCCCAGCATTTT. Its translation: CASSLTGVSNQPQHF.

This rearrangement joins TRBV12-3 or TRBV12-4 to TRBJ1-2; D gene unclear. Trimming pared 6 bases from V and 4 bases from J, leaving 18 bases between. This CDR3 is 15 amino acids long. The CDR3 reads CASSFKWGFPYGYTF. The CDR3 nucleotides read TGTGCCAGCAGCTTTAAGTGGGGATTCCCCTATGGCTACACCTTC.

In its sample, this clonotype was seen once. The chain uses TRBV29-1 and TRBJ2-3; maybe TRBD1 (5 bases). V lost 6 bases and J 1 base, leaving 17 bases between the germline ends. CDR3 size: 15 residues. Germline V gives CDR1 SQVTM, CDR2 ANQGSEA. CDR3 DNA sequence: TGCAGCGTCTATGGGGCCGCTGGGGGCACAGATACGCAGTATTTT. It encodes CSVYGAAGGTDTQYF.

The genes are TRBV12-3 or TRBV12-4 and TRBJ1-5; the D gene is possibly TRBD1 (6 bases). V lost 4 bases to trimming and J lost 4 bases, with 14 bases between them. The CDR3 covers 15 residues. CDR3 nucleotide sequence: TGTGCCAGCAGTTACTTCGGACAGACTAATCAGCCCCAGCATTTT. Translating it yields CASSYFGQTNQPQHF.